This T cell receptor beta chain was retrieved from a study of cytomegalovirus exposure and HLA in healthy donors. CDR1 is SEHNR, CDR2 FQNEAQ, per germline (reference sequence). V lost 1 base and J lost 0, with 15 bases in between. This CDR3 comprises 17 residues. The table came from immunoSEQ multiplex PCR; TCRdb's copy has only in-frame clones and leaves some out. The sample consists of nearly 110,000 clones, 88% of them appearing once. The V and J genes are TRBV7-9 and TRBJ1-1; D might be TRBD1 (6 bases). The sequence came from a woman aged 18-29 years in good health and CMV-seropositive. The sequencing input was PBMCs. CDR3 DNA sequence: TGTGCCAGCAGCTTAGTTGGCAACGGGGACATGAACACTGAAGCTTTCTTT. This sequence encodes CASSLVGNGDMNTEAFF.